What follows are 8 T cell receptor beta chains derived from one specimen sequenced in a study of Tregs in tolerant kidney transplant recipients. Here immunoSEQ multiplex PCR was the method, and the copy in TCRdb shows in-frame clones only, minus some. The sample totals about 23,000 clones; its top ten clones hold approximately 4.1%. Recipients received nonmyeloablative bone marrow transplants from related graft donors, with transient mixed chimerism. The sample was CD4+ T cells from blood (PBMCs), taken 6 months after the transplant. The receptor source for this set is a human patient who received a combined kidney and bone marrow transplant. Some T cells may be transferred from the graft donor.

The covered CDR3 bases are TGCGCCAGCAGCTGGGGGACAGCCTATGGC. Its translation is CASSWGTAYG. The full CDR3 sequence reads CASSWGTAYGYTF. The chain recombines TRBV5-1 with TRBJ1-2, with 7 bases fitting TRBD1. The read terminates 3 residues before the CDR3 end, so the remaining end is supplied by the germline J gene. The CDR3 has 13 amino acids. The germline gives CDR1 SGHRS, CDR2 YFSETQ. The junction had 3 bases not matched to a gene; V was cut back by 3 bases and J by 4 bases.

Of note for this clone: Read coverage stops 3 residues before the CDR3 terminus; the germline J gene supplies the remainder. The rearrangement joins TRBV7-2 to TRBJ2-1, with D uncertain. Germline assignment: CDR1 SGHTA and CDR2 FQGNSA. Between the trimmed V and J ends, which lost 2 bases and 9 bases, there was a span of 11 bases. This CDR3 region has 13 residues. The DNA read from the CDR3 is TGTGCCAGCAGCTTACTAGTATCACTTGAG. Encoded protein: CASSLLVSLE. The CDR3 reads in full as CASSLLVSLEQFF. Full variable domain (outside the CDR3, taken from reference TRBV7-2 and TRBJ2-1): GAGVSQSPSNKVTEKGKDVELRCDPISGHTALYWYRQSLGQGLEFLIYFQGNSAPDKSGLPSDRFSAERTGGSVSTLTIQRTQQEDSAVYLCASSLLVSLEQFFGPGTRLTVL.

The sequenced CDR3 bases are TGTGCCAGCAGCCCAACGGACAGGGGTGGAAACACC. It specifies CASSPTDRGGNT. The complete CDR3 sequence is CASSPTDRGGNTIYF. This chain connects TRBV5-6 to TRBJ1-3, with TRBD1 matching 9 bases. The read halts 3 residues ahead of the CDR3 end, with the missing end drawn from the germline J gene. The CDR3 totals 15 residues. Unmatched junction bases numbered 5, after V lost 4 bases and J lost 3 bases. Germline CDR1 reads SGHDT; CDR2 reads YYEEEE.

Comment on this clone: The CDR3 is cut off 3 residues early in the read; its end comes from the germline J gene. The chain links TRBV20-1 to TRBJ2-7, with 10 bases lining up with TRBD2. The CDR3 totals 18 residues. The V gene end was trimmed by 0 bases and the J gene end by 0 bases; junction bases not matched to a gene: 11. Germline V CDR1 and CDR2: DFQATT, SNEGSKA (reference sequence). CDR3 DNA (partial): TGCAGTGCTAGAGATTACCCCCTTAGCGGGAGGAGCTCCTACGAG. Translating gives CSARDYPLSGRSSYE. The full CDR3 protein is CSARDYPLSGRSSYEQYF.

For this clone: The CDR3 is cut off 3 residues early in the read; its end comes from the germline J gene. This chain joins TRBV7-6 and TRBJ2-5; perhaps TRBD1 as D (5 bases). The CDR3 loop spans 13 amino acids. The V end was cut by 0 bases, the J end by 5 bases, with 7 bases between. Germline CDR1 SGHVS, CDR2 FNYEAQ. The CDR3 sequence is CASSLAQGETQYF. The DNA read from the CDR3 is TGTGCCAGCAGCTTAGCGCAGGGTGAGACC.

Note on this clone: The CDR3 goes on 3 residues after the read ends, and that part is filled in from the germline J gene. This chain connects TRBV30 to TRBJ1-5; D is uncertain. V was pared by 0 bases and J by 3 bases, with 15 bases between. CDR1 is GTSNPN and CDR2 is SVGIG in the germline V gene (reference sequence). The CDR3 is 16 amino acids. The CDR3 bases that were read are TGTGCCTGGAGTGTACCGGTGGTACAGTCCAATCAGCCC. Translation gives CAWSVPVVQSNQP. The CDR3 reads in full as CAWSVPVVQSNQPQHF.

On this clone itself: The CDR3 goes on 3 residues after the read ends, and that part is filled in from the germline J gene. The V gene is TRBV5-5, the J gene TRBJ1-2; D unclear. V was trimmed by 2 bases and J by 4 bases, leaving 12 bases between them. The CDR3 is 14 residues long. Germline CDR1 SGHKS, CDR2 YYEKEE (reference sequence). CDR3 DNA, as far as it was read: TGTGCCAGCAGCTTTCCGGGGATAGGCTATGGC. It encodes CASSFPGIGYG. The whole CDR3 protein reads CASSFPGIGYGYTF.

About this clone: The sequence runs out 3 residues before the end of the CDR3; the remainder is reconstructed from the germline J gene. V usage is TRBV5-4 and J usage is TRBJ2-3; D not resolved. This CDR3 has 11 amino acids. Germline V lookup: CDR1 SGHNT, CDR2 YYREEE (reference sequence). V was clipped by 5 bases and J by 5 bases, with 6 bases between them. The DNA read from the CDR3 is TGTGCCAGCAGTATCGGAGATACG. This codes for CASSIGDT. In full, the CDR3 is CASSIGDTQYF. The whole variable domain, filled in from reference TRBV5-4 and TRBJ2-3, reads ETGVTQSPTHLIKTRGQQVTLRCSSQSGHNTVSWYQQALGQGPQFIFQYYREEENGRGNFPPRFSGLQFPNYSSELNVNALELDDSALYLCASSIGDTQYFGPGTRLTVL.